What follows are 30 T cell receptor beta chains derived from one specimen sequenced in a study of CD8+ T cells in alopecia areata. Treatment of the sample: oral pan-JAK inhibitor, 5-10 mg twice daily. Sequencing templates came from extracted RNA that was reverse transcribed into cDNA. Here immunoSEQ multiplex PCR was the method, and the copy in TCRdb shows in-frame clones only, minus some. Of about 210,000 clones in the sample, roughly 56% were seen once. Sequenced here: CD4+ T cells sorted from blood, sampled at week 4, from a patient treated with tofacitinib. The receptors derive from a human donor with alopecia areata.

The chain employs TRBV15 and TRBJ1-6, with 7 nucleotides matching TRBD1. This CDR3 spans 15 amino acids. The trim removed 3 bases at V and 13 bases at J, leaving 12 bases unmatched. Looked up from germline, CDR1 is LNHNV and CDR2 is YYDKDF (reference sequence). The CDR3 loop is CATSREQGRAGPLHF. CDR3 nucleotides: TGTGCCACCAGCAGGGAACAGGGGAGGGCAGGGCCCCTCCACTTT.

As DNA, the CDR3 is TGTGCCAGCAGCCCTCTAGGGGCAGGCCAGCCCCAGCATTTT. Encoded protein: CASSPLGAGQPQHF. The chain has TRBV27 and TRBJ1-5, with D maybe TRBD1 (5 bases). CDR1 and CDR2 (germline): MNHEY, SMNVEV (reference sequence). The CDR3 contains 14 residues. Trimming removed 6 bases at V and 7 bases at J, with 16 bases between.

There are many counts of this clone. The chain is built from TRBV5-1 and TRBJ1-2; 8 nucleotides agree with TRBD1. Losses at the gene ends were 4 bases for V and 5 bases for J; bases not matched to a gene: 7. The length of the CDR3 is 14 residues. The germline CDR1 and CDR2 sequences are SGHRS and YFSETQ. CDR3 nucleotide sequence: TGCGCCAGCAGCCCGGACAGGGTGAAGTATGGCTACACCTTC. Translating it yields CASSPDRVKYGYTF.

V usage is TRBV6-5 and J usage is TRBJ1-1; a weak D match, TRBD1 (5 bases). This CDR3 is 14 amino acids long. Deletions cut 6 bases from V and 3 bases from J, with 14 bases between. Per the germline V gene, CDR1 is MNHEY and CDR2 is SVGAGI. The CDR3 here is CASSPRDRYTEAFF. The CDR3 DNA reads as TGTGCCAGCAGCCCCCGAGACAGATACACTGAAGCTTTCTTT.

The rearrangement uses TRBV7-8 and TRBJ2-5, with 9 positions matching TRBD1. There are 16 residues in the CDR3. V gave up 5 bases and J gave up 4 bases; unmatched junction bases: 11. In germline, CDR1 is SGHVS, CDR2 FQNEAQ. CDR3 residues: CASSTPRQGVRETQYF. CDR3 bases: TGTGCCAGCAGCACCCCTCGACAGGGGGTACGAGAGACCCAGTACTTC.

The chain joins TRBV29-1 to TRBJ1-1, with 7 bases identical to TRBD1. The germline CDR1 and CDR2 sequences are SQVTM and ANQGSEA. The V and J ends lost 7 bases and 4 bases, in that order; junction bases with no gene match: 9. This CDR3 is 13 amino acids long. As DNA, the CDR3 is TGCAGCGCGGATCTCTCAGGGGGCACTGAAGCTTTCTTT. Translated, it gives CSADLSGGTEAFF.

V is TRBV9 and J is TRBJ1-3; no definite D call. The CDR3 has 15 residues. Trimming took 3 bases from V and 4 from J, leaving 14 bases between them. In germline, CDR1 is SGDLS, CDR2 YYNGEE. The CDR3 nucleotides read TGTGCCAGCAGCGGACCCGTTGTCGGAGGAAACACCATATATTTT. This sequence encodes CASSGPVVGGNTIYF.

This clone was seen ten or more times. The chain carries TRBV11-2 and TRBJ2-1; D may match TRBD1 or TRBD2 (5 bases each). Trimming removed 0 bases at V and 7 bases at J, with 16 bases between. The CDR3 spans 16 residues. The germline V gene has CDR1 SGHAT and CDR2 FQNNGV. This chain's CDR3 is CASSLDGAGRGNEQFF. The CDR3 DNA reads TGTGCCAGCAGCTTAGACGGGGCAGGGCGTGGTAATGAGCAGTTCTTC.

The chain combines TRBV28 with TRBJ1-5; no definite D call. The CDR3 is made up of 16 amino acids. Germline CDR1 and CDR2: MDHEN and SYDVKM. V was trimmed by 6 bases and J by 6 bases, leaving 21 bases between them. The CDR3 protein is CASSHSGLKGGQPQHF. Here the CDR3 DNA reads TGTGCCAGCAGCCACTCCGGGCTAAAAGGAGGTCAGCCCCAGCATTTT.

This chain uses TRBV30 with TRBJ1-2, with D uncertain. The germline CDR1 and CDR2 sequences are GTSNPN and SVGIG (reference sequence). V dropped 0 bases and J dropped 6 bases, with 14 bases sitting between them. This CDR3 spans 14 amino acids. CDR3 loop: CAWSVSSVYDGYTF. The CDR3 nucleotides read TGTGCCTGGAGTGTCTCGTCAGTGTACGATGGCTACACCTTC.

This clone appeared a single time. This chain uses TRBV29-1 with TRBJ1-2; D remains ambiguous. The V end lost 4 bases, the J end lost 8 bases, and 11 bases lay between the germline ends. Germline V gene data show CDR1 as SQVTM and CDR2 as ANQGSEA. CDR3 length: 11 residues. The CDR3, as DNA: TGCAGCGTTGTTGCCGGGGAAGGCTACACCTTC. Encoded protein: CSVVAGEGYTF.

CDR3 in DNA: TGTGCCAGCAGCTCCGGGACTAGGGTTGGATCCTACAATGAGCAGTTCTTC. Protein product: CASSSGTRVGSYNEQFF. The chain has TRBV5-8 and TRBJ2-1; 8 bases align to TRBD2. Germline V gene sequence: CDR1 SGHTS, CDR2 YDEGEE. Trimming took 3 bases from V and 1 from J; bases not matched to a gene: 9. This CDR3 has 17 amino acids.

The rearrangement joins TRBV29-1 to TRBJ1-1; TRBD1 might be the D (5 bases). Trimming removed 6 bases from V and 1 base from J, with 12 bases in between. The CDR3 extends over 13 amino acids. Germline CDR1 is SQVTM and CDR2 is ANQGSEA. The CDR3 sequence: CSVGGGENTEAFF. CDR3 DNA: TGCAGCGTGGGCGGGGGAGAGAACACTGAAGCTTTCTTT.

The V gene is TRBV10-3, the J gene TRBJ2-7; maybe TRBD1 (6 bases). In germline, CDR1 is ENHRY, CDR2 SYGVKD. With 5 bases removed from V and 3 bases from J, the gap between germline ends came to 8 bases. The CDR3 totals 12 residues. CDR3 sequence (DNA): TGTGCCATCAGTTTACAGGGCTACGAGCAGTACTTC. Protein: CAISLQGYEQYF.

V usage is TRBV10-3 and J usage is TRBJ2-5; possibly TRBD2 for D (6 bases). The CDR3 totals 15 residues. V dropped 6 bases and J dropped 1 base, with 15 bases sitting between them. Germline lookup yields CDR1 ENHRY and CDR2 SYGVKD. In DNA, the CDR3 is TGTGCCATCAGCCTAAATCTAGCGCTCCAAGAGACCCAGTACTTC. It encodes CAISLNLALQETQYF.

The V and J genes are TRBV30 and TRBJ2-3; 7 bases match TRBD1. V lost 2 bases and J lost 4; bases outside the gene matches: 6. Germline V lookup: CDR1 GTSNPN, CDR2 SVGIG (reference sequence). CDR3 length: 14 residues. In nucleotides, the CDR3 is TGTGCCTGGAGTTCGACAACAGGGGCAGATACGCAGTATTTT. Translation: CAWSSTTGADTQYF.

The CDR3 here is CASSFRGEKLFF. The CDR3 DNA sequence: TGTGCCAGCAGCTTCAGGGGGGAAAAACTGTTTTTT. This sequence joins TRBV7-2 and TRBJ1-4; 7 bases agree with TRBD1. The V segment lost 3 bases and the J segment 8 bases; nucleotides outside the gene matches: 0. CDR1 is SGHTA, CDR2 FQGNSA, per germline. CDR3 length equals 12 residues.

This rearrangement joins TRBV30 to TRBJ1-5; 7 nucleotides line up with TRBD1. The germline CDR1 and CDR2 sequences are GTSNPN and SVGIG (reference sequence). The CDR3 spans 15 residues. V was pared by 2 bases and J by 0 bases, with 4 bases of the junction left unmatched. The CDR3 region is CAWSRDRYSNQPQHF. The DNA for the CDR3 is TGTGCCTGGAGTCGGGACAGATATAGCAATCAGCCCCAGCATTTT.

This chain uses TRBV30 with TRBJ1-2; 9 bases align to TRBD1. The CDR3 consists of 13 residues. V shed 8 bases and J 7 bases; nucleotides not matched to a gene: 11. Germline CDR1 reads GTSNPN; CDR2 reads SVGIG (reference sequence). CDR3 amino acids: CARGGTGKIGYTF. DNA of the CDR3: TGTGCCAGAGGAGGGACAGGGAAGATTGGCTACACCTTC.

This clone showed up just a few times. Given the absence of the conserved phenylalanine or tryptophan at the CDR3 end, a read error is likely. The DNA is left out, because the CDR3 cannot be placed on it with certainty; the CDR3 is given as TCRdb lists it. This rearrangement joins TRBV4-3 to TRBJ2-7; whether TRBD1, the table's D call, matches the DNA was not checked. Termini included, the CDR3 measures 14 amino acids. Germline V gives CDR1 LGHNA, CDR2 YSLEER. The CDR3 here is CASSQEAGTGSPSL.

The rearrangement joins TRBV27 to TRBJ2-1, with 15 bases lining up with TRBD2. Germline values: CDR1 MNHEY, CDR2 SMNVEV (reference sequence). This CDR3 has 19 amino acids. V trimming: 5 bases; J trimming: 0 bases; junction bases outside the gene matches: 8. CDR3 loop: CASSLWTSGGGSSYNEQFF. In DNA, the CDR3 is TGTGCCAGCAGTCTCTGGACTAGCGGGGGGGGTAGCTCCTACAATGAGCAGTTCTTC.

This chain uses TRBV25-1 with TRBJ2-7, with no clear D. The CDR3 covers 12 residues. Trimming pared 5 bases from V and 5 bases from J, leaving 10 bases between. Germline CDR1 is MGHDK and CDR2 is SYGVNS. The CDR3 nucleotides read TGTGCCAGCAGTCTTCTAGGCCACGAGCAGTACTTC. Protein: CASSLLGHEQYF.

As for this clone: The sample contains more than one DNA sequence encoding this CDR3. The chain combines TRBV5-8 with TRBJ2-5, with 10 bases matching TRBD2. The V and J ends lost 0 bases and 2 bases, in that order; junction bases with no gene match: 7. CDR3 size: 17 residues. Per the germline V gene, CDR1 is SGHTS and CDR2 is YDEGEE. The CDR3 reads CASSLGVASGGQETQYF. CDR3 DNA sequence: TGTGCCAGCAGCTTGGGGGTTGCTAGCGGGGGTCAAGAGACCCAGTACTTC.

The genes are TRBV2 and TRBJ2-5; the match to TRBD1 covers 7 bases. Germline trimming cut 3 bases from V and 5 bases from J; bases unmatched to any gene: 6. CDR1 and CDR2 (germline): SNHLY, FYNNEI. CDR3 length equals 14 residues. In DNA, the CDR3 is TGTGCCAGCAGTGATAGAGGGGGCCGGGAGACCCAGTACTTC. This encodes CASSDRGGRETQYF.

The V and J genes are TRBV30 and TRBJ1-6; D unclear. Looked up from germline, CDR1 is GTSNPN and CDR2 is SVGIG (reference sequence). The V gene lost 5 bases and the J gene lost 11 bases, with 7 bases spanning the gap. CDR3 length equals 10 residues. As DNA, the CDR3 is TGTGCCTGGGGAATGCCACCCCTCCACTTT. This encodes CAWGMPPLHF.

This clone turned up a few times. This chain uses TRBV2 with TRBJ2-2; 7 nucleotides match TRBD1. Germline trimming cut 6 bases from V and 2 bases from J; bases unmatched to any gene: 9. CDR3 length equals 16 residues. Germline V CDR1 and CDR2: SNHLY, FYNNEI. The CDR3 DNA reads TGTGCCAGCAGACCCTGGACAGGACCTAACACCGGGGAGCTGTTTTTT. This sequence encodes CASRPWTGPNTGELFF.

The V call is TRBV29-1, the J call TRBJ2-5; 9 bases line up with TRBD2. Germline lookup yields CDR1 SQVTM and CDR2 ANQGSEA. J gave up 2 bases and V 4 bases, and 5 bases lay outside the gene matches. The CDR3 spans 14 residues. Written as DNA, the CDR3 is TGCAGCGTTGGTGTTAGCGGGGGTCAAGAGACCCAGTACTTC. It translates to CSVGVSGGQETQYF. Complete variable domain (other parts from reference TRBV29-1 and TRBJ2-5): SAVISQKPSRDICQRGTSLTIQCQVDSQVTMMFWYRQQPGQSLTLIATANQGSEATYESGFVIDKFPISRPNLTFSTLTVSNMSPEDSSIYLCSVGVSGGQETQYFGPGTRLLVL.

The chain carries TRBV5-1 and TRBJ2-7, with 11 bases identical to TRBD2. The CDR3 runs 17 residues. Germline V gene data show CDR1 as SGHRS and CDR2 as YFSETQ. V lost 1 base and J lost 0; bases outside the gene matches: 6. The CDR3 DNA reads as TGCGCCAGCAGCTTGACTAGCGGGGGCGTAAACTCCTACGAGCAGTACTTC. It specifies CASSLTSGGVNSYEQYF. The variable domain in full, with the rest retrieved from reference TRBV5-1 and TRBJ2-7, is KAGVTQTPRYLIKTRGQQVTLSCSPISGHRSVSWYQQTPGQGLQFLFEYFSETQRNKGNFPGRFSGRQFSNSRSEMNVSTLELGDSALYLCASSLTSGGVNSYEQYFGPGTRLTVT.

This clone was picked up many times. The rearrangement links TRBV4-3 to TRBJ2-2, with TRBD1 identical over 7 bases. Germline CDR1 LGHNA, CDR2 YSLEER. V dropped 2 bases and J dropped 7; count of bases not matched to a gene: 7. The length of the CDR3 is 15 residues. For the CDR3, the DNA is TGCGCCAGCAGCCAACACATACAGGGGAACGGGGAGCTGTTTTTT. Translating it yields CASSQHIQGNGELFF.

The chain is built from TRBV9 and TRBJ2-3; D remains unclear. The V and J ends lost 0 bases and 2 bases respectively, with 4 bases between them. Germline CDR1 is SGDLS and CDR2 is YYNGEE. CDR3 length equals 13 residues. As DNA, the CDR3 is TGTGCCAGCAGCGTAGCTCACACAGATACGCAGTATTTT. It is translated as CASSVAHTDTQYF.